The 17 T cell receptor beta chains reported below all come from one sample, sequenced in a study of response to subunit inactivated influenza vaccine. TCRdb processed the RT-PCR reads anew with MiXCR; each CDR3 protein has one entry. The sample has 800,000 or so distinct CDR3 sequences; over 20% are singletons. This specimen consisted of PBMCs from blood, obtained about 5 days after vaccination. The source of these receptors is a man aged 50 or older who received an inactivated influenza vaccine.

This clonotype was recorded a few times. CDR3 coding DNA: TGCAGTGCTAGCCTAGATCAGACTATGAACACTGAAGCTTTCTTT. It codes for CSASLDQTMNTEAFF. V and J are TRBV20-1 and TRBJ1-1; D is ambiguous. The V gene's germline CDR1 is DFQATT and CDR2 SNEGSKA (reference sequence). The CDR3 is 15 amino acids. V lost 3 bases, J lost 0 bases, and 14 bases lay in between.

This clonotype occurred once. The V call is TRBV6-5, the J call TRBJ2-7; TRBD2 matches at 8 bases. The CDR3 extends over 14 amino acids. Trimming took 2 bases from V and 4 from J; bases not matched to a gene: 4. Per the germline V gene, CDR1 is MNHEY and CDR2 is SVGAGI. The CDR3 nucleotides are TGTGCCAGCAGTTACGAGGCGGGGGGATACGAGCAGTACTTC. This translates into CASSYEAGGYEQYF.

The CDR3 DNA reads as TGTGCCAGTAGTATCGGGGGGTACACCGGGGAGCTGTTTTTT. Its translation: CASSIGGYTGELFF. The rearrangement uses TRBV19 and TRBJ2-2, with TRBD2 identical over 7 bases. V was clipped by 3 bases and J by 3 bases; unmatched bases: 1. CDR3 length: 14 amino acids. Germline V CDR1 and CDR2: LNHDA, SQIVND (reference sequence). Complete variable domain (other parts from reference TRBV19 and TRBJ2-2): DGGITQSPKYLFRKEGQNVTLSCEQNLNHDAMYWYRQDPGQGLRLIYYSQIVNDFQKGDIAEGYSVSREKKESFPLTVTSAQKNPTAFYLCASSIGGYTGELFFGEGSRLTVL.

This clonotype was picked up a small number of times. As DNA, the CDR3 is TGCGCCAGCAGCAATAGGGGGCGCGGGGACGAGCAGTACTTC. Its protein is CASSNRGRGDEQYF. The chain is built from TRBV5-1 and TRBJ2-7; D perhaps matches TRBD1 (7 bases). Germline CDR1 is SGHRS and CDR2 is YFSETQ. Trimming pared 4 bases from V and 5 bases from J, leaving 16 bases between. This CDR3 comprises 14 residues. Variable domain in full (rest from reference TRBV5-1 and TRBJ2-7): KAGVTQTPRYLIKTRGQQVTLSCSPISGHRSVSWYQQTPGQGLQFLFEYFSETQRNKGNFPGRFSGRQFSNSRSEMNVSTLELGDSALYLCASSNRGRGDEQYFGPGTRLTVT.

This clonotype has a count of ten or more. The rearrangement uses TRBV5-1 and TRBJ2-1; 8 bases are a match to TRBD1. Trimming removed 4 bases from V and 8 bases from J; junction bases left unmatched: 32. Germline loops: CDR1 SGHRS, CDR2 YFSETQ. This CDR3 has 22 amino acids. Here the CDR3 DNA reads TGCGCCAGCAGCCTTGGAATTGTGACAGGGGATAGATTTTCAATGGAGAGGGATGAGCAGTTCTTC. Translation gives CASSLGIVTGDRFSMERDEQFF.

This clonotype was found many times. For the CDR3, the DNA is TGTGCCAGCAGCTCACTCCCCGGGACTAGCGGGCATTACAATGAGCAGTTCTTC. Its translation is CASSSLPGTSGHYNEQFF. The chain is built from TRBV11-2 and TRBJ2-1; 12 positions agree with TRBD2. CDR1 and CDR2 from the germline V gene are SGHAT and FQNNGV. V was pared by 4 bases and J by 4 bases, with 11 bases of the junction left unmatched. The CDR3 runs 18 residues.

The sample holds a few counts of this clonotype. The rearrangement links TRBV15 to TRBJ2-5; D unresolved. The CDR3 loop spans 15 amino acids. From germline, CDR1 is LNHNV and CDR2 YYDKDF (reference sequence). Trimming removed 1 base at V and 5 bases at J, with 14 bases between. CDR3 protein: CATSRVGPSAETQYF. Here the CDR3 DNA reads TGTGCCACCAGCAGAGTGGGTCCCTCGGCGGAGACCCAGTACTTC.

V is TRBV28 and J is TRBJ2-5, with D possibly matching TRBD1 (5 bases). Germline V gene sequence: CDR1 MDHEN, CDR2 SYDVKM. V was clipped by 5 bases and J by 5 bases, with 12 bases between them. The CDR3 runs to 13 residues. Here the CDR3 DNA reads TGTGCCAGCAGTGCATGGAAGGGGGAGACCCAGTACTTC. This codes for CASSAWKGETQYF.

The chain uses TRBV3-1 and TRBJ1-6; 7 nucleotides align to TRBD1. The V and J ends lost 6 bases and 10 bases, in that order; junction bases with no gene match: 9. Germline CDR1 and CDR2: LGHDT and YNNKEL (reference sequence). The CDR3 has 14 amino acids. CDR3 amino acids: CASSEQGFGSPLHF. The CDR3 DNA is TGTGCCAGCAGTGAACAGGGGTTTGGGTCACCCCTCCACTTT. Supplemented by reference TRBV3-1 and TRBJ1-6, the full variable domain reads DTAVSQTPKYLVTQMGNDKSIKCEQNLGHDTMYWYKQDSKKFLKIMFSYNNKELIINETVPNRFSPKSPDKAHLNLHINSLELGDSAVYFCASSEQGFGSPLHFGNGTRLTVT.

The chain couples TRBV7-8 to TRBJ2-7, with D maybe TRBD1 (6 bases). There are 14 residues in the CDR3. The germline CDR1 and CDR2 sequences are SGHVS and FQNEAQ. V gave up 3 bases and J gave up 4 bases, with 13 bases separating them. The CDR3 sequence: CASSFEYRAYEQYF. The CDR3 DNA reads as TGTGCCAGCAGCTTCGAGTACAGGGCGTACGAGCAGTACTTC.

This sequence joins TRBV4-2 and TRBJ2-4; tentative D call: TRBD1 (6 bases). Germline assignment: CDR1 LGHNA and CDR2 YNFKEQ. This CDR3 has 18 residues. Trimming cost V 4 bases and J 0 bases, with 19 bases left between them. The CDR3 protein is CASSLGASFSLAKNIQYF. Written as DNA, the CDR3 is TGTGCCAGCAGCCTGGGGGCCAGCTTTTCTCTAGCCAAAAACATTCAGTACTTC.

The V call is TRBV11-3, the J call TRBJ2-4; 15 bases are a match to TRBD2. V lost 5 bases and J lost 5; bases outside the gene matches: 4. Germline V gene lookup returns CDR1 SGHNT and CDR2 YENEEA. This CDR3 has 16 amino acids. The CDR3 nucleotides read TGTGCCAGCAGCCCAGGACTAGCGGGAGGGGAAAACATTCAGTACTTC. It encodes CASSPGLAGGENIQYF.

This clonotype was observed a handful of times. V is TRBV12-3 or TRBV12-4 and J is TRBJ2-5; D perhaps matches TRBD1 (5 bases). The CDR3 spans 16 residues. V shed 5 bases and J shed 4 bases, with 20 bases lying between them. The CDR3 bases are TGTGCCAGCAGTATCAGGGATTTTGGGGCAGGAGAGACCCAGTACTTC. Translated, it gives CASSIRDFGAGETQYF.

This clonotype was seen more than once but under ten times. J is TRBJ1-1 and V is TRBV24-1, with 10 bases lining up with TRBD1. This CDR3 contains 15 residues. The germline V gene has CDR1 KGHDR and CDR2 SFDVKD. The junction had 9 bases not matched to a gene; V was cut back by 2 bases and J by 10 bases. In DNA form, the CDR3 reads TGTGCCACCAGTGATTCGACAGGGGGCCCCAAAGGAGCTTTCTTT. It is translated as CATSDSTGGPKGAFF.

Comments on this clonotype: A clone one base away is much larger, so this may be a read error. The CDR3 carries no conserved terminal phenylalanine or tryptophan, so it likely arises from a read error. This chain joins TRBV12-3 or TRBV12-4 and TRBJ2-1; TRBD1 aligns across 9 bases. V lost 8 bases to trimming and J lost 6 bases; unmatched junction nucleotides: 8. This CDR3 comprises 14 residues. As DNA, the CDR3 is TGTGCCAGCGGGAGGGGGACAGGGATCAATGAGCAGTTCCTC. Its translation: CASGRGTGINEQFL.

This clonotype came up many times. The V call is TRBV27, the J call TRBJ2-5; D remains unclear. CDR1 and CDR2 from the germline V gene are MNHEY and SMNVEV (reference sequence). This CDR3 is 12 amino acids long. Trimming took 5 bases from V and 1 from J, leaving 5 bases between them. Here the CDR3 reads CASSPLQETQYF. The CDR3 bases are TGTGCCAGCAGTCCACTCCAAGAGACCCAGTACTTC.

This clonotype was recorded a few times. The chain couples TRBV29-1 to TRBJ1-5; D possibly corresponds to TRBD1 (5 bases). Germline CDR1 SQVTM, CDR2 ANQGSEA. V was pared by 3 bases and J by 4 bases, with 10 bases between. This CDR3 comprises 13 residues. The DNA of the CDR3 is TGCAGCGTTGATCTCGGGGCTAATCAGCCCCAGCATTTT. It is translated as CSVDLGANQPQHF.